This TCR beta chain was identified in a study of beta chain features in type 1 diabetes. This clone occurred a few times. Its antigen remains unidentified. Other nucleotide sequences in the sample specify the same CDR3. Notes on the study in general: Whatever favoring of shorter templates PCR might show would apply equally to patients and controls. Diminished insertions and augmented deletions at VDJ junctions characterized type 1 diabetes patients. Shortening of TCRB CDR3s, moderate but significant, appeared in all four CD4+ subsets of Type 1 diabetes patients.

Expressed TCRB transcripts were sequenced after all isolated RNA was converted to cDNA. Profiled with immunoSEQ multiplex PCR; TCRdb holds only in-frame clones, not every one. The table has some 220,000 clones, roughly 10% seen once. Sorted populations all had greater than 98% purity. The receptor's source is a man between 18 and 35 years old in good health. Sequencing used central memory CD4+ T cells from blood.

CDR3 sequence reads: CASSGPRQETQYF. The CDR3 region has the DNA TGTGCCAGCAGTGGTCCCCGCCAAGAGACCCAGTACTTC. This chain connects TRBV6-5 to TRBJ2-5, with D unresolved. CDR1 and CDR2 from the germline V gene are MNHEY and SVGAGI. The CDR3 totals 13 residues. V shed 5 bases and J shed 1 base, with 8 bases lying between them.